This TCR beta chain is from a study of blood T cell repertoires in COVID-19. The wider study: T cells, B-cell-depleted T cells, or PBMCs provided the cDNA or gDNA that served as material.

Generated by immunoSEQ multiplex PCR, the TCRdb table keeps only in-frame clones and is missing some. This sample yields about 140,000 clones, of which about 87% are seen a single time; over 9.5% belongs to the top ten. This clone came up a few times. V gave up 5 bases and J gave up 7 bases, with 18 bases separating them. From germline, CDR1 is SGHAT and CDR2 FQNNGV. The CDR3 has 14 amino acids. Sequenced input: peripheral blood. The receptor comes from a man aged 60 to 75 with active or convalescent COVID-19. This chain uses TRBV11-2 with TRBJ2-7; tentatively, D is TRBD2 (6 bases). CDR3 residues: CASSVGTAGWEQYF. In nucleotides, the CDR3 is TGTGCCAGCAGCGTTGGGACCGCGGGGTGGGAGCAGTACTTC.